The 2 T cell receptor beta chains reported below all come from one sample, sequenced in a study of blood T cells in healthy people across ages (dated by TCRdb to 2013 to 2016). Library creation used 5' RACE. Sequenced on an Illumina HiSeq 2500. The second PCR ran for roughly 7 to 11 cycles and used a J-beta primer mix along with a sample-barcoded 5' primer. Using fastp trimming at Q25 and MiXCR clonotype assembly, TCRdb reanalyzed the public sequencing data and kept in-frame beta chains. Entries that share a CDR3 protein sequence are merged under the most common genes and DNA. This sample comprises around 800,000 distinct CDR3 sequences, around 43% of them detected only once. The ten top clones hold 15% to 25% of the sample. What was sequenced was blood. The source is a man aged 55-75 years in good health.

The V and J genes are TRBV4-3 and TRBJ1-5, with D possibly TRBD1 on 5 matching bases. Between the trimmed V and J ends, which lost 8 bases and 4 bases, there was a span of 15 bases. The CDR3 consists of 14 residues. Germline V gene sequence: CDR1 LGHNA, CDR2 YSLEER. CDR3 nucleotide sequence: TGCGCCAGCTCGGGGACGGCTCATAATCAGCCCCAGCATTTT. This sequence encodes CASSGTAHNQPQHF.

This clonotype was seen more than once but under ten times. This chain links TRBV27 with TRBJ2-7; D is undetermined. The CDR3 totals 14 residues. Deletions cut 5 bases from V and 3 bases from J, with 14 bases between. Germline assignment: CDR1 MNHEY and CDR2 SMNVEV (reference sequence). The CDR3 nucleotides are TGTGCCAGCAGTCTTACCAGCGACGTCTACGAGCAGTACTTC. Amino acid sequence: CASSLTSDVYEQYF.